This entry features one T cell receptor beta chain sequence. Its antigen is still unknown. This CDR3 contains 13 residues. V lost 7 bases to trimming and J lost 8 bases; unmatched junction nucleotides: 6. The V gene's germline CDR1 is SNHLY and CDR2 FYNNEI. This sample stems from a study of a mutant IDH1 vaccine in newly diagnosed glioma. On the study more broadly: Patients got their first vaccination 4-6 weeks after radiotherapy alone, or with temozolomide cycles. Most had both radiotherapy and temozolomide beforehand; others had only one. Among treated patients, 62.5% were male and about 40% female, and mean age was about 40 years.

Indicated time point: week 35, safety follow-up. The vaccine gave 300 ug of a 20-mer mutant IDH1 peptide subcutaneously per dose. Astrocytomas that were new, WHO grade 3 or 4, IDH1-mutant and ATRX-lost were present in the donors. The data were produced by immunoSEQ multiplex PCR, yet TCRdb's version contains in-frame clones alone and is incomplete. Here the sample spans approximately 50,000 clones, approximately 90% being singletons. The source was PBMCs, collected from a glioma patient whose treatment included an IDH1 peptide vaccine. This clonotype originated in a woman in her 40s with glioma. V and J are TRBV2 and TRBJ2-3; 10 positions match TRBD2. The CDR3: CASKREGQGTQYF. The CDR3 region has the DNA TGTGCCAGCAAGCGGGAGGGTCAAGGTACGCAGTATTTT. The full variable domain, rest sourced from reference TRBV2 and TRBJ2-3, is EPEVTQTPSHQVTQMGQEVILRCVPISNHLYFYWYRQILGQKVEFLVSFYNNEISEKSEIFDDQFSVERPDGSNFTLKIRSTKLEDSAMYFCASKREGQGTQYFGPGTRLTVL.